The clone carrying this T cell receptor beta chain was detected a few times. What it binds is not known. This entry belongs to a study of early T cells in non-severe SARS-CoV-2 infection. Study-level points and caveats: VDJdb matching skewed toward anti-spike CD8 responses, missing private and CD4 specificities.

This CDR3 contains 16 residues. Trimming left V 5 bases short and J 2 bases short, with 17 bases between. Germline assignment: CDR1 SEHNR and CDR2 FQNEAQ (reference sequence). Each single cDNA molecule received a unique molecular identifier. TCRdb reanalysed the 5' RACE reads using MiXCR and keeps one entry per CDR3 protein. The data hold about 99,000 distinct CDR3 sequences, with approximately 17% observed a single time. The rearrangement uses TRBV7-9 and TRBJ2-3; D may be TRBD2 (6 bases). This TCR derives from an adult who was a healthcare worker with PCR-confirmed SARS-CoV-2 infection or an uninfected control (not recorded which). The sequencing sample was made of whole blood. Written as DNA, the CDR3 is TGTGCCAGCAGCCGTCGGGGTGGAGGGTTCACAGATACGCAGTATTTT. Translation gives CASSRRGGGFTDTQYF.